The 20 T cell receptor beta chains below all came from one sample that was sequenced in a study of neurological immune-mediated disorders. TCRdb itself ran the 5' RACE reads through MiXCR, one entry per CDR3 protein. The table records some 27,000 distinct CDR3 sequences, 6.6% of them present only once. Sequenced sample: PBMCs. The receptors were gathered from a woman between 45 and 65 years old in good health.

The chain combines TRBV5-1 with TRBJ2-3; unclear D gene. The CDR3 length is 15 residues. Trimming cost V 3 bases and J 2 bases, with 13 bases left between them. Germline loops: CDR1 SGHRS, CDR2 YFSETQ. In DNA form, the CDR3 reads TGCGCCAGCAGCTCTACGTCCAAACTCACAGATACGCAGTATTTT. Translating it yields CASSSTSKLTDTQYF.

The gene calls are TRBV12-3 or TRBV12-4 and TRBJ2-7; D may correspond to TRBD1 or TRBD2 (5 bases each). Trimming removed 3 bases from V and 2 bases from J, with 11 bases in between. There are 14 residues in the CDR3. CDR3 nucleotide sequence: TGTGCCAGCAGTTTGTCCGGGACGACCTACGAGCAGTACTTC. It translates to CASSLSGTTYEQYF.

This clonotype was seen ten or more times. V and J are TRBV20-1 and TRBJ2-3; D gene unclear. The germline V gene has CDR1 DFQATT and CDR2 SNEGSKA (reference sequence). Trimming pared 2 bases from V and 0 bases from J, leaving 18 bases between. CDR3 length: 17 residues. CDR3 loop: CSARSQVRAVSTDTQYF. CDR3 in DNA: TGCAGTGCTAGATCCCAAGTTAGGGCGGTTAGCACAGATACGCAGTATTTT.

This clonotype was counted at least ten times. This chain connects TRBV3-1 to TRBJ2-7; D is perhaps TRBD2 (5 bases). The CDR3 loop spans 14 amino acids. Germline loops: CDR1 LGHDT, CDR2 YNNKEL (reference sequence). V was cut by 1 base and J by 3 bases, with 10 bases left in between. The CDR3 loop is CASSQGGWSYEQYF. The CDR3 DNA sequence: TGTGCCAGCAGCCAAGGAGGGTGGAGCTACGAGCAGTACTTC.

This clonotype was observed many times. This chain links TRBV20-1 with TRBJ2-3, with D perhaps given as TRBD1 or TRBD2 (6 bases each). CDR3 size: 15 residues. V lost 3 bases to trimming and J lost 4 bases, with 17 bases between them. CDR1 and CDR2 (germline): DFQATT, SNEGSKA (reference sequence). The DNA for the CDR3 is TGCAGTGCTAGCCCAGGGGCGGGGCGCCCAGATACGCAGTATTTT. This gives the protein CSASPGAGRPDTQYF.

This clonotype was seen many times. This chain links TRBV7-2 with TRBJ2-2, with TRBD2 identical over 10 bases. The V gene end was trimmed by 0 bases and the J gene end by 6 bases; junction bases not matched to a gene: 7. This CDR3 region has 17 residues. CDR1 and CDR2 (germline): SGHTA, FQGNSA. CDR3 region: CASSLASGGLRPGELFF. CDR3 DNA: TGTGCCAGCAGCTTAGCTAGCGGGGGGCTGAGACCCGGGGAGCTGTTTTTT.

This clonotype was found many times. A much bigger clone sits one base away, suggesting this may be a read error. The chain carries TRBV19 and TRBJ1-6, with D perhaps matching TRBD1 (5 bases). CDR3 length equals 12 residues. Germline V CDR1 and CDR2: LNHDA, SQIVND (reference sequence). CDR3 region: CACSTRQTPLHF. The CDR3 DNA reads TGTGCCTGTAGTACCCGACAGACACCCCTCCACTTT.

This clonotype was seen at least ten times. The chain carries TRBV10-3 and TRBJ2-7; 11 bases map to TRBD2. CDR3 size: 13 residues. The trim removed 9 bases at V and 3 bases at J, leaving 4 bases unmatched. Germline CDR1 ENHRY, CDR2 SYGVKD. CDR3 amino acids: CAMGTSGDYEQYF. Written as DNA, the CDR3 is TGTGCCATGGGGACTAGCGGCGACTACGAGCAGTACTTC.

This clonotype was counted ten times or more. The CDR3 region has the DNA TGTGCCAGCAGCTCTGAGGGAGGTTCCTACGAGCAGTACTTC. Amino acid sequence: CASSSEGGSYEQYF. The rearrangement uses TRBV7-2 and TRBJ2-7, with D tentatively TRBD2 (6 bases). Deletions cut 4 bases from V and 1 base from J, with 11 bases between. The germline CDR1 and CDR2 sequences are SGHTA and FQGNSA. The CDR3 has 14 residues.

There are many counts of this clonotype. CDR3 protein: CSVDFRVGDTQYF. Written as DNA, the CDR3 is TGCAGCGTTGATTTCCGGGTCGGAGATACGCAGTATTTT. The rearrangement joins TRBV29-1 to TRBJ2-3; no definite D call. V lost 3 bases to trimming and J lost 5 bases, with 12 bases between them. CDR3 length: 13 amino acids. The germline gives CDR1 SQVTM, CDR2 ANQGSEA.

Ten or more counts support this clonotype. DNA for the CDR3: TGTGCCAGCAGCCCCCCCCCTGGTTCAGACGAGCAGTACTTC. It specifies CASSPPPGSDEQYF. V and J are TRBV11-2 and TRBJ2-7; unclear D gene. The germline V gene has CDR1 SGHAT and CDR2 FQNNGV. The V gene lost 5 bases and the J gene lost 5 bases, with 16 bases spanning the gap. There are 14 residues in the CDR3.

Many counts were recorded for this clonotype. The chain has TRBV5-1 and TRBJ1-4; D unclear. Germline V gene lookup returns CDR1 SGHRS and CDR2 YFSETQ. V was cut by 4 bases and J by 2 bases, with 9 bases left in between. This CDR3 has 14 residues. Here the CDR3 reads CASSLQNTNEKLFF. CDR3 in DNA: TGCGCCAGCAGCCTTCAGAATACTAATGAAAAACTGTTTTTT.

This clonotype has a count of ten or more. This rearrangement joins TRBV7-8 to TRBJ2-1; a possible D gene is TRBD2 (7 bases). V was shortened by 0 bases and J by 7 bases, with 22 bases between the two germline ends. In germline, CDR1 is SGHVS, CDR2 FQNEAQ. This CDR3 is built from 18 residues. The CDR3 sequence: CASSLARVGGAQGNEQFF. In nucleotides, the CDR3 is TGTGCCAGCAGCTTAGCGCGGGTGGGGGGGGCTCAAGGGAATGAGCAGTTCTTC.

This clonotype showed up many times. The V and J genes are TRBV27 and TRBJ1-2; 7 bases agree with TRBD1. Germline CDR1 is MNHEY and CDR2 is SMNVEV (reference sequence). This CDR3 has 14 residues. J was trimmed by 8 bases and V by 3 bases; bases with no gene match: 9. CDR3 protein: CASSFRQGVGGYTF. DNA of the CDR3: TGTGCCAGCAGTTTCCGACAGGGTGTTGGCGGCTACACCTTC.

This clonotype was seen many times. The chain carries TRBV10-3 and TRBJ2-6; D is possibly TRBD1 (6 bases). The CDR3 totals 18 residues. The V end lost 8 bases, the J end lost 0 bases, and 20 bases lay between the germline ends. Germline V gene data show CDR1 as ENHRY and CDR2 as SYGVKD. As DNA, the CDR3 is TGTGCCATCCCCCTCCGGGACAAGTTTAACTCTGGGGCCAACGTCCTGACTTTC. Encoded protein: CAIPLRDKFNSGANVLTF.

This clonotype has ten or more counts. V is TRBV7-8 and J is TRBJ1-2, with D tentatively TRBD1 (6 bases). The CDR3 has 16 residues. Trimming pared 5 bases from V and 3 bases from J, leaving 19 bases between. Germline CDR1 and CDR2: SGHVS and FQNEAQ. CDR3 amino acids: CASSPRQVGGYYGYTF. The DNA of the CDR3 is TGTGCCAGCAGCCCAAGACAGGTCGGGGGGTACTATGGCTACACCTTC.

Judged by abundance, this clonotype is medium-sized. The chain uses TRBV20-1 and TRBJ2-1; 8 nucleotides match TRBD2. From germline, CDR1 is DFQATT and CDR2 SNEGSKA (reference sequence). This CDR3 spans 11 amino acids. Germline trimming cut 7 bases from V and 5 bases from J; bases unmatched to any gene: 1. The CDR3 nucleotides are TGCAGTGGGCGGGGGGACAATGAGCAGTTCTTC. Protein: CSGRGDNEQFF.

This clonotype was recorded at least ten times. V is TRBV20-1 and J is TRBJ2-5; D gene unclear. Germline V lookup: CDR1 DFQATT, CDR2 SNEGSKA (reference sequence). The CDR3 extends over 13 amino acids. Trimming removed 3 bases from V and 5 bases from J, with 13 bases in between. The chain's CDR3 is CSASSRSRETQYF. The DNA for the CDR3 is TGCAGTGCTAGTTCTAGGTCCCGGGAGACCCAGTACTTC.

This clonotype has a count of ten or more. The rearrangement joins TRBV6-5 to TRBJ1-2, with D unresolved. The CDR3 loop spans 13 amino acids. Germline V gene lookup returns CDR1 MNHEY and CDR2 SVGAGI. Trimming pared 6 bases from V and 8 bases from J, leaving 16 bases between. The CDR3 DNA sequence: TGTGCCAGCAGGTCTACAGCGTTGGAAGGCTACACCTTC. This sequence encodes CASRSTALEGYTF.

This clonotype appeared many times. The chain is built from TRBV7-2 and TRBJ1-6; D not certain. Germline assignment: CDR1 SGHTA and CDR2 FQGNSA. Trimming took off 2 bases at V and 7 bases at J, with 12 bases between the two ends. There are 15 residues in the CDR3. This chain's CDR3 is CASSLNTNRNSPLHF. The DNA of the CDR3 is TGTGCCAGCAGCTTAAATACGAACAGAAATTCACCCCTCCACTTT.